The T cell receptor beta chain described here comes from a study of cytomegalovirus exposure and HLA in healthy donors. Points from the study as a whole: Earlier analysis found most TCR beta V segments productive about 87% or about 30% of the time. A few of the chains that were CMV-associated were confirmed in vitro to be specific for CMV antigens. Most subjects' HLA-A and HLA-B alleles were reportedly predicted from TCR beta sequences.

Of note for this clone: Its antigen is as yet unknown. This sample also contains other DNA sequences that code for the same CDR3.

Germline CDR1 and CDR2: SEHNR and FQNEAQ (reference sequence). The length of the CDR3 is 14 residues. Trimming removed 3 bases from V and 2 bases from J, with 10 bases in between. In the PCR, 60 Vbeta and 13 Jbeta primers were used. The method was immunoSEQ multiplex PCR; TCRdb's version includes in-frame clones alone and lacks a portion of them. Of roughly 100,000 clones detected, more than 70% appear once; the ten largest clones hold roughly 2.5%. V and J are TRBV7-9 and TRBJ1-1, with D perhaps TRBD1 (5 bases). Sequencing used PBMCs. The sequence was obtained from a man aged 40-55 years in good health and CMV-seronegative. The CDR3 sequence: CASSLGQGNTEAFF. The DNA of the CDR3 is TGTGCCAGCAGCTTGGGTCAGGGCAACACTGAAGCTTTCTTT. The whole variable domain, filled in from reference TRBV7-9 and TRBJ1-1, reads DTGVSQNPRHKITKRGQNVTFRCDPISEHNRLYWYRQTLGQGPEFLTYFQNEAQLEKSRLLSDRFSAERPKGSFSTLEIQRTEQGDSAMYLCASSLGQGNTEAFFGQGTRLTVV.